This T cell receptor beta chain was captured in a study of identical twins. The CDR3 runs 15 residues. The germline V gene has CDR1 LGHDT and CDR2 YNNKEL (reference sequence). Trimming took 1 base from V and 5 from J; bases not matched to a gene: 4. The study's findings and limits: Where out-of-frame alpha sequences were twin-shared, they showed excess low generation probability. Invariant MAIT and iNKT cells are populations that could partly confound zero-insertion analyses.

TCRdb reprocessed the 5' RACE reads with MiXCR, giving one entry per CDR3 protein. The repertoire consists of around 1.7 million distinct CDR3 sequences, with under 35% occurring once and the leading ten covering around 0.3%. To note about this clonotype: The antigen is unknown.

J is TRBJ2-3 and V is TRBV3-1; 9 bases are shared with TRBD1. The clonotype originates from a newborn girl in good health. What was sequenced was cord blood. The CDR3 here is CASSQGYRGRDTQYF. DNA for the CDR3: TGTGCCAGCAGCCAAGGGTACAGGGGGCGAGATACGCAGTATTTT.